These T cell receptor beta chains were read from a single sample in a study of T cells in Graves' hyperthyroidism and ophthalmopathy. TCRdb reprocessed the multiplex PCR reads via MiXCR and lists one record per CDR3 protein. The sample holds about 350,000 distinct CDR3 sequences; about a sixth are singletons and the top ten take about 14%. Sequenced input: blood. Receptors originate from a woman aged 40 to 49 with Graves' ophthalmopathy. Both conserved end residues are part of each CDR3. D genes are given only for firm matches. Size tells how often a clone was seen (once, few, many) or the class of an expanded clone, and some rows leave it out.

j_call: TRBJ2-7
d_call: .
v_call: TRBV20-1
clone_size: many
cdr3_nt: TGCAGTGCTAGAAAAGGGGGGGCATACGAGCAGTACTTC
cdr3_aa: CSARKGGAYEQYF

j_call: TRBJ1-1
d_call: TRBD1
v_call: TRBV4-3
clone_size: many
cdr3_nt: TGCGCCAGCAGCCCTGGGGAGGGGGCGCGCACTGAAGCTTTCTTT
cdr3_aa: CASSPGEGARTEAFF

j_call: TRBJ1-2
d_call: .
v_call: TRBV6-1
clone_size: few
cdr3_nt: TGTGCCAGCAGTGAAGGGCCACAGCTCTATGGCTACACCTTC
cdr3_aa: CASSEGPQLYGYTF

j_call: TRBJ2-7
d_call: TRBD2
v_call: TRBV4-2
clone_size: few
cdr3_nt: TGTGCCAGCAGCCAAGATAAGGGACTAGCGGGAGAGGGGTCCTTAGGATACGAGCAGTACTTC
cdr3_aa: CASSQDKGLAGEGSLGYEQYF

j_call: TRBJ1-2
d_call: .
v_call: TRBV12-3/TRBV12-4
clone_size: .
cdr3_nt: TGTGCCAGCAGTTTAGGTTTTAAGGGTGATGGCTACACCTTC
cdr3_aa: CASSLGFKGDGYTF

j_call: TRBJ2-5
d_call: .
v_call: TRBV6-1
clone_size: many
cdr3_nt: TGTGCCAGCAGTGAAGCACCGGGCCAAGAGACCCAGTACTTC
cdr3_aa: CASSEAPGQETQYF

j_call: TRBJ2-5
d_call: .
v_call: TRBV28
clone_size: many
cdr3_nt: TGTCCTGAACCTAATAGACGGGAAGAAGAGACCCAGTACTTC
cdr3_aa: CPEPNRREEETQYF

j_call: TRBJ2-4
d_call: .
v_call: TRBV7-2
clone_size: many
cdr3_nt: TGTGCCAGCAGCTTAGAGGGCAGGAAAAACATTCAGTACTTC
cdr3_aa: CASSLEGRKNIQYF

j_call: TRBJ2-7
d_call: .
v_call: TRBV15
clone_size: many
cdr3_nt: TGTGCCACCAGCACCCTCGACAGTCCCTACGAGCAGTACTTC
cdr3_aa: CATSTLDSPYEQYF

j_call: TRBJ2-7
d_call: .
v_call: TRBV30
clone_size: few
cdr3_nt: TGTGCCTGGAGTACGCAGGGCTACGAGCAGTACTTC
cdr3_aa: CAWSTQGYEQYF

j_call: TRBJ2-5
d_call: .
v_call: TRBV5-1
clone_size: many
cdr3_nt: TGCGCCAGCAGCTTGGGGGACTTCAAAGAGACCCAGTACTTC
cdr3_aa: CASSLGDFKETQYF

j_call: TRBJ2-7
d_call: TRBD2
v_call: TRBV7-2
clone_size: few
cdr3_nt: TGTGCCAGCAGCCTACTTAGCGGGGGCTACGAGCAGTACTTC
cdr3_aa: CASSLLSGGYEQYF

j_call: TRBJ1-1
d_call: TRBD1
v_call: TRBV20-1
clone_size: .
cdr3_nt: TGCAGGGCCCGGGACAGGGACACTGAAGCTTTCTTT
cdr3_aa: CRARDRDTEAFF

j_call: TRBJ1-5
d_call: .
v_call: TRBV6-1
clone_size: many
cdr3_nt: TGTGCCAGCAGTGGGATAAATCAGCCCCAGCATTTT
cdr3_aa: CASSGINQPQHF

j_call: TRBJ1-2
d_call: .
v_call: TRBV25-1
clone_size: many
cdr3_nt: TGTGCCAGCAGTGAGGGGACACAGGCTAGGGGCTACACCTTC
cdr3_aa: CASSEGTQARGYTF

j_call: TRBJ2-5
d_call: .
v_call: TRBV4-1
clone_size: many
cdr3_nt: TGCGCCAGCAGCCAAGATCTGGAGACCCAGTACTTC
cdr3_aa: CASSQDLETQYF

j_call: TRBJ1-2
d_call: .
v_call: TRBV9
clone_size: many
cdr3_nt: TGTGCCAGCAGCGTAGCTGGGGGTAACTATGGCTACACCTTC
cdr3_aa: CASSVAGGNYGYTF

j_call: TRBJ2-4
d_call: .
v_call: TRBV6-1
clone_size: many
cdr3_nt: TGTGCCAGCAGGCCATCTCTAGCTCCCATCAACATTCAGTACTTC
cdr3_aa: CASRPSLAPINIQYF

j_call: TRBJ1-2
d_call: TRBD1
v_call: TRBV6-5
clone_size: many
cdr3_nt: TGTGCCAGCAGAACACAGGGGGGAGCTAACTATGGCTACACCTTC
cdr3_aa: CASRTQGGANYGYTF

j_call: TRBJ1-1
d_call: TRBD1
v_call: TRBV27
clone_size: many
cdr3_nt: TGTGCCAGCAGTCCGAGGGACAGGGGAGACACTGAAGCTTTCTTT
cdr3_aa: CASSPRDRGDTEAFF

j_call: TRBJ2-7
d_call: .
v_call: TRBV28
clone_size: few
cdr3_nt: TGTGCCAGCAGGGACGACTTTATGGACGAGCAGTACTTC
cdr3_aa: CASRDDFMDEQYF

j_call: TRBJ2-7
d_call: .
v_call: TRBV6-2/TRBV6-3
clone_size: many
cdr3_nt: TGTGCCAGCAGTCCCCCATTGAGGGGAACCTCCTACGAGCAGTACTTC
cdr3_aa: CASSPPLRGTSYEQYF

j_call: TRBJ2-4
d_call: .
v_call: TRBV5-1
clone_size: many
cdr3_nt: TGCGCCAGCAGCTCAGCTCCGACAGGTGTTGGCATTCAGTACTTC
cdr3_aa: CASSSAPTGVGIQYF

j_call: TRBJ2-5
d_call: .
v_call: TRBV3-1
clone_size: many
cdr3_nt: TGTGCCAGCAGCCAAGATGCGTTGCAAGAGACCCAGTACTTC
cdr3_aa: CASSQDALQETQYF

j_call: TRBJ2-7
d_call: .
v_call: TRBV6-1
clone_size: many
cdr3_nt: TGTGCCAGCAGTGATCCGGGGCCTAACGATCAGTACTTC
cdr3_aa: CASSDPGPNDQYF

j_call: TRBJ2-7
d_call: TRBD2
v_call: TRBV28
clone_size: many
cdr3_nt: TGTGCCAGCAGTTTCCCCTGGACTAGCGGGAACGAGCAGTACTTC
cdr3_aa: CASSFPWTSGNEQYF

j_call: TRBJ2-7
d_call: TRBD1
v_call: TRBV2
clone_size: many
cdr3_nt: TGTGCCAGCAGTGAAGCGCTTCGGACAGGTCGGCGCTACGAGCAGTACTTC
cdr3_aa: CASSEALRTGRRYEQYF

j_call: TRBJ2-7
d_call: TRBD2
v_call: TRBV29-1
clone_size: many
cdr3_nt: TGCAGCGCCACGACTAGCGGGAGGGGTGAGCAGTACTTC
cdr3_aa: CSATTSGRGEQYF

j_call: TRBJ2-2
d_call: TRBD1
v_call: TRBV27
clone_size: many
cdr3_nt: TGTGCCAGCAGTTTCCCGACAGGGTGGAACACCGGGGAGCTGTTTTTT
cdr3_aa: CASSFPTGWNTGELFF

j_call: TRBJ2-1
d_call: .
v_call: TRBV29-1
clone_size: many
cdr3_nt: TGCAGCGTTGGGGGGGTGAGCTCCTACAATGAGCAGTTCTTC
cdr3_aa: CSVGGVSSYNEQFF

j_call: TRBJ2-5
d_call: .
v_call: TRBV12-3/TRBV12-4
clone_size: .
cdr3_nt: TGTGCCAGCAGTTTTAGTTCAGGGGAGGGAGAGACTCAGTACTTC
cdr3_aa: CASSFSSGEGETQYF

j_call: TRBJ1-2
d_call: .
v_call: TRBV6-5
clone_size: many
cdr3_nt: TGTGCCAGCAGTTACGCGAAACAGGAGTATGGCTACACCTTC
cdr3_aa: CASSYAKQEYGYTF

j_call: TRBJ2-7
d_call: .
v_call: TRBV12-3/TRBV12-4
clone_size: many
cdr3_nt: TGTGCCAGCAGTTTCTTAACTGAGCAGTACTTC
cdr3_aa: CASSFLTEQYF

j_call: TRBJ1-2
d_call: .
v_call: TRBV5-1
clone_size: many
cdr3_nt: TGCGCCAGCAGCTTGTTTACGGCAGGCAAGGCGTGGAATGGCTACACCTTC
cdr3_aa: CASSLFTAGKAWNGYTF

j_call: TRBJ2-5
d_call: .
v_call: TRBV6-2/TRBV6-3
clone_size: .
cdr3_nt: TGTGCCAGCAGTTATTCGCAGGTCCAAGAGACCCAGTACTTC
cdr3_aa: CASSYSQVQETQYF

j_call: TRBJ2-7
d_call: TRBD1
v_call: TRBV12-3/TRBV12-4
clone_size: .
cdr3_nt: TGTGCCAGCAGTCAAGACAGGGCCCCTCACTCCTACGAGCAGTACTTC
cdr3_aa: CASSQDRAPHSYEQYF

j_call: TRBJ1-5
d_call: .
v_call: TRBV19
clone_size: .
cdr3_nt: TGTGCCAGTATGGAGCAGGGAGGCCAGCCCCAGCATTTT
cdr3_aa: CASMEQGGQPQHF

j_call: TRBJ1-1
d_call: .
v_call: TRBV18
clone_size: .
cdr3_nt: TGTGCCAGCTCACCACCTTTGCGGACTGAAGCTTTCTTT
cdr3_aa: CASSPPLRTEAFF

j_call: TRBJ1-1
d_call: .
v_call: TRBV30
clone_size: many
cdr3_nt: TGTGCCAGTGGAGTAGGGAGCACAGGGCAATGGGACACTGAAGCTTTCTTT
cdr3_aa: CASGVGSTGQWDTEAFF

j_call: TRBJ2-2
d_call: TRBD2
v_call: TRBV12-3/TRBV12-4
clone_size: many
cdr3_nt: TGTGCCAGCAGCCCTAGCGGGAGGCCCGGGGAGCTGTTTTTT
cdr3_aa: CASSPSGRPGELFF

j_call: TRBJ2-2
d_call: TRBD1
v_call: TRBV19
clone_size: .
cdr3_nt: TGTGCCAGTAGTGACAGGGGTCTAACTAGCTACAATACGAACACCGGGGAGCTGTTTTTT
cdr3_aa: CASSDRGLTSYNTNTGELFF

j_call: TRBJ2-2
d_call: TRBD2
v_call: TRBV6-4
clone_size: many
cdr3_nt: TGTGCCAGCAACCTTGCGGGAGGGGTGACCGAGGGGCTGTTTTTT
cdr3_aa: CASNLAGGVTEGLFF

j_call: TRBJ1-5
d_call: .
v_call: TRBV27
clone_size: .
cdr3_nt: TGTGCCAGCAGTGGGACGGAGGATCAGCCCCAGCATTTT
cdr3_aa: CASSGTEDQPQHF

j_call: TRBJ2-5
d_call: .
v_call: TRBV20-1
clone_size: .
cdr3_nt: TGCAGTGCTAGACTGACGTCCAGGGGCGCGGGTGTGGAGACCCAGTACTTC
cdr3_aa: CSARLTSRGAGVETQYF

j_call: TRBJ2-7
d_call: TRBD1
v_call: TRBV11-2
clone_size: many
cdr3_nt: TGTGCCAGCAGCCTTACAGGGGGCGGGTATGACGAGCAGTACTTC
cdr3_aa: CASSLTGGGYDEQYF

j_call: TRBJ2-2
d_call: TRBD1
v_call: TRBV7-9
clone_size: many
cdr3_nt: TGTGCCAGCAGCCCAGGGGGCGCAGAACCCGGGGAGCTGTTTTTT
cdr3_aa: CASSPGGAEPGELFF

j_call: TRBJ2-5
d_call: .
v_call: TRBV6-1
clone_size: many
cdr3_nt: TGTGCCAGCAGTGAGGCGCACAGACGGGAGACCCAGTACTTC
cdr3_aa: CASSEAHRRETQYF

j_call: TRBJ1-1
d_call: .
v_call: TRBV30
clone_size: many
cdr3_nt: TGTGCCTGGAGTACCCCCTTTGAAGCTTTCTTT
cdr3_aa: CAWSTPFEAFF

j_call: TRBJ2-7
d_call: .
v_call: TRBV12-3/TRBV12-4
clone_size: many
cdr3_nt: TGTGCCAGCAGTGCGGGACTCTACGAGCAGTACTTC
cdr3_aa: CASSAGLYEQYF

j_call: TRBJ2-7
d_call: .
v_call: TRBV11-2
clone_size: many
cdr3_nt: TGTGCCAGCAGCTTAGATCTGGAGCTTCCCGAGCAGTACTTC
cdr3_aa: CASSLDLELPEQYF

j_call: TRBJ1-2
d_call: TRBD1
v_call: TRBV29-1
clone_size: many
cdr3_nt: TGCAGCGTCACAACAGGGGCGGATGGCTACACCTTC
cdr3_aa: CSVTTGADGYTF

j_call: TRBJ2-7
d_call: TRBD2
v_call: TRBV6-2/TRBV6-3
clone_size: few
cdr3_nt: TGTGCCAGCAGTTATCGCAGCGGGAGGAGCTACGAGCAGTACTTC
cdr3_aa: CASSYRSGRSYEQYF

j_call: TRBJ2-7
d_call: .
v_call: TRBV2
clone_size: many
cdr3_nt: TGTGCCAGCAGGACCGGTCAGGCGGTACCCGAGCAGTACTTC
cdr3_aa: CASRTGQAVPEQYF